This T cell receptor (beta chain) was captured by sequencing in a study of shared clonotypes between healthy human individuals. The CDR3 loop spans 17 amino acids. CDR1 WNHNN and CDR2 SYGVQD come from the germline V gene (reference sequence). The V end was cut by 0 bases, the J end by 0 bases, with 11 bases between. Measured with immunoSEQ multiplex PCR; TCRdb has only the in-frame clones, and not every one. The sample holds around 2,000,000 clones, roughly 91% seen once. CD45RO-negative, CCR7-positively selected cells formed the naive CD8 fraction, excluding terminally differentiated effector memory CD45RA+ cells.

The source material was naive CD8+ T cells from PBMCs. The rearrangement uses TRBV10-1 and TRBJ2-2, with D possibly being TRBD1 or TRBD2 (6 bases each). This TCR derives from a man between 18 and 35 years old in good health. Some clones in this sample may be carry-over from other donors' samples. The CDR3: CASSESGGPTNTGELFF. CDR3 nucleotide sequence: TGCGCCAGCAGTGAGTCCGGGGGCCCGACGAACACCGGGGAGCTGTTTTTT.